These T cell receptor beta chains were read from a single sample in a study of human thymus T cells. Assay used: immunoSEQ multiplex PCR; TCRdb lists only in-frame clones, some missing. Of fewer than 85,000 clones in the sample, approximately 95% were seen once. Sequencing was done on a sample of thymus tissue. Receptors originate from a girl under three years old with a congenital heart defect but otherwise immunologically healthy. Both conserved end residues are part of each CDR3. Fields, in order: D gene, J gene, clone size, V gene, CDR3 DNA, CDR3 protein. A D gene is named only where the DNA matches it firmly. Size values are once, few and many counts, or a class for expanded clones, and some rows have none.

TRBD1,TRBJ1-5,.,TRBV4-1,TGCGCCAGCAGCCAAGATCTAGGGGGCAAATGGGTAAATCAGCCCCAGCATTTT,CASSQDLGGKWVNQPQHF
.,TRBJ2-3,.,TRBV5-1,TGCGCCAGCCGCCACTATCCCCGGGGAGATACGCAGTATTTT,CASRHYPRGDTQYF
TRBD2,TRBJ2-1,.,TRBV7-3,TGTGCCAGCAGCCCCGGGACTAGAGCCTACAATGAGCAGTTCTTC,CASSPGTRAYNEQFF
.,TRBJ2-7,once,TRBV4-2,TGTGCCAGCAGCATAGAGGCCCGGACAGGGCCCTCTAGGGACTACTACGAGCAGTACTTC,CASSIEARTGPSRDYYEQYF
.,TRBJ2-1,.,TRBV7-6,TGTGCCAGCAGCTTAGCGTGGCTTTACAATGAGCAGTTCTTC,CASSLAWLYNEQFF
TRBD2,TRBJ2-3,once,TRBV11-1,TGTGCCAGCAGCCCCGTACTAGCGCCAACGCAGTATTTT,CASSPVLAPTQYF
TRBD2,TRBJ2-5,.,TRBV4-3,TGCGCCAGCAGCCAAGATCTCAGCGGGAGTGGGGAGACCCAGTACTTC,CASSQDLSGSGETQYF
.,TRBJ1-1,.,TRBV20-1,TGCAGTGCTGGAGGGGGTTTGGGCGCTTTCTTT,CSAGGGLGAFF
TRBD2,TRBJ2-3,.,TRBV7-2,TGTGCCAGCAGCTCACCCCGGGGTTTTTTGGCGGGAGCTCAAGATACGCAGTATTTT,CASSSPRGFLAGAQDTQYF
TRBD2,TRBJ2-7,.,TRBV29-1,TGCAGCGTTGGGGTGCTAGCGGGATCCCCTTACGAGCAGTACTTC,CSVGVLAGSPYEQYF
.,TRBJ1-1,.,TRBV5-6,TGTGCCAGCAGCTTCGAAGGGATGCGCACTGAAGCTTTCTTT,CASSFEGMRTEAFF
TRBD1,TRBJ2-2,.,TRBV2,TGTGCCAGCAGTGGGGGTGAGGGGGCCAACACCGGGGAGCTGTTTTTT,CASSGGEGANTGELFF
.,TRBJ2-4,once,TRBV5-1,TGCGCCAGCAGCTCTGGATTGGGGCAGGTTGCCGGCATTCAGTACTTC,CASSSGLGQVAGIQYF
.,TRBJ2-5,.,TRBV15,TGTGCCACCAGCAGAGATCCGTCGCCGAACGGACAAGAGACCCAGTACTTC,CATSRDPSPNGQETQYF
TRBD1,TRBJ1-5,.,TRBV7-6,TGTGCCAGCAGCTTAGACAGGGGAGCTCAGCCCCAGCATTTT,CASSLDRGAQPQHF
.,TRBJ1-3,.,TRBV6-6,TGTGCCAGCGGAGCTTTTACAGGGACAGGAAACACCATATATTTT,CASGAFTGTGNTIYF
.,TRBJ1-4,.,TRBV6-6,TGTGCCAGCAGTTACTTCGAGGAAAAACTGTTTTTT,CASSYFEEKLFF
.,TRBJ1-1,.,TRBV30,TGTGCCTACATTAAGGAGGGGATGAACACTGAAGCTTTCTTT,CAYIKEGMNTEAFF
TRBD1,TRBJ1-2,.,TRBV7-3,TGTGCCAGCAGCTTAACCCGGGACAGGGATGGCTACACCTTC,CASSLTRDRDGYTF
.,TRBJ1-4,.,TRBV27,TGTGCCAGCAGTCCTGCCAGGGGTGAAAAACTGTTTTTT,CASSPARGEKLFF
.,TRBJ1-5,few,TRBV6-1,TGTGCCAGCAGTGAAGCGAATTTTGAGAGAACAGGCGAAAATAGCAATCAGCCCCAGCATTTT,CASSEANFERTGENSNQPQHF
.,TRBJ1-3,.,TRBV7-2,TGTGCCAGCAGCTTAGTTCCTTTGAGGGGTACCTCTGGAAACACCATATATTTT,CASSLVPLRGTSGNTIYF
.,TRBJ2-5,.,TRBV7-8,TGTGCCACCCACGGGAGTGAAGAAGAGACCCAGTACTTC,CATHGSEEETQYF
.,TRBJ1-4,once,TRBV18,TGTGCCAGCTCAAATTCGCAGAAGAATGAAAAACTGTTTTTT,CASSNSQKNEKLFF
.,TRBJ2-7,.,TRBV18,TGTGCCAGCTCACCTTCGGGTGAGCAGTACTTC,CASSPSGEQYF
.,TRBJ2-3,.,TRBV5-6,TGTGCCAGCAGCTTCCGTCGACTAGAGGACACAGATACGCAGTATTTT,CASSFRRLEDTDTQYF
TRBD2,TRBJ2-3,.,TRBV9,TGTGCCAGCAGCGTAGCTAGCGGGAGGGGCTCAGATACGCAGTATTTT,CASSVASGRGSDTQYF
.,TRBJ2-2,.,TRBV5-4,TGTGCCAGCAGCTTGGCCAGCGTCTGGGCTCCGCACCAGAACACCGGGGAGCTGTTTTTT,CASSLASVWAPHQNTGELFF
.,TRBJ1-5,.,TRBV6-5,TGTGCCAGCAGTTACTCTAGGCATAGCAATCAGCCCCAGCATTTT,CASSYSRHSNQPQHF
TRBD2,TRBJ2-2,.,TRBV6-1,TGTGCCAGCAGTGCCCGAACCGGGACTAGCCTGGGGTCGAACACCGGGGAGCTGTTTTTT,CASSARTGTSLGSNTGELFF
.,TRBJ1-1,.,TRBV11-1,TGTGCCAGCAGTAAAGCGGCTCGCTCCCCTGGCACTGAAGCTTTCTTT,CASSKAARSPGTEAFF
.,TRBJ2-1,.,TRBV5-6,TGTGCCAGCAGCTTGGCCCCGTCCCCCTACAATGAGCAGTTCTTC,CASSLAPSPYNEQFF
TRBD2,TRBJ2-1,.,TRBV4-2,TGTGCCAGCAGCCCTCTCGCGGGAGTTCATGAGCAGTTCTTC,CASSPLAGVHEQFF
TRBD2,TRBJ2-3,.,TRBV19,TGTGCCACTCACCTAGCGGGGACAGATACGCAGTATTTT,CATHLAGTDTQYF
.,TRBJ2-7,once,TRBV5-1,TGCGCCAGCAGCTACCTCCGGGGGGAGCAGTACTTC,CASSYLRGEQYF
TRBD2,TRBJ2-2,.,TRBV7-9,TGTGCCAGCAGCTTAGCCCTGGGAGGGCGGAACACCGGGGAGCTGTTTTTT,CASSLALGGRNTGELFF
.,TRBJ1-3,.,TRBV10-3,TGTGCCATCAGTGAGCCGGCCTCTGGAAACACCATATATTTT,CAISEPASGNTIYF
.,TRBJ2-5,.,TRBV14,TGTGCCAGCAGCCACGGGGACGGTCCTCAAGAGACCCAGTACTTC,CASSHGDGPQETQYF
TRBD1,TRBJ2-7,once,TRBV2,TGTGCCAGCAGTGAGACAGGGTTCTACGAGCAGTACTTC,CASSETGFYEQYF